This T cell receptor beta chain was retrieved from a study of identical twins. The study's findings and limits: Out-of-frame TCR alpha sharing in monozygotic twins exceeded recombination model predictions.

Healthy Caucasian donors formed the entire cohort. The table lists this clonotype with a few counts. The antigen is not known. TCRdb fed the 5' RACE reads into MiXCR, producing one record per CDR3 protein. Here the sample spans some 1,700,000 distinct CDR3 sequences, 32% being singletons. Sequenced input: cord blood. The TCR originated in a newborn girl in good health.

CDR3 amino acids: CASSRNLLRDGELFF. In nucleotides, the CDR3 is TGCGCCAGCAGCCGTAACCTCTTGAGGGACGGGGAGCTGTTTTTT. This sequence joins TRBV4-1 and TRBJ2-2; a weak D match, TRBD2 (5 bases). This CDR3 contains 15 residues. V lost 4 bases, J lost 7 bases, and 16 bases lay in between. Germline-derived CDR1 and CDR2 are MGHRA and YSYEKL.